Listed here is a single T cell receptor (beta chain). No antigen is known for it. The CDR3 has 14 residues. CDR1 and CDR2 (germline): MNHNS, SASEGT. Trimming took 4 bases from V and 6 from J; bases not matched to a gene: 5. The study ran its PCR with 60 Vbeta and 13 Jbeta primers. Repertoires were generated with immunoSEQ multiplex PCR, while TCRdb's copy carries only in-frame clones and drops some. Of 110,000 or so clones in the sample, approximately 74% were seen once. The record originates from a study of cytomegalovirus exposure and HLA in healthy donors. Study context: Clustering assigned about 79% of the roughly 400 genotyped donors to the Caucasian-associated ancestry cluster.

Study-level results: Donors were assumed by presence/absence analyses to have roughly uniform sequencing depth. Association of a missense DCLRE1C variant with TCR beta V- and J-gene trimming was reported in a later analysis. Further analysis was carried out later, and it showed several of the most significant clusters appearing linked to common viral pathogens.

Sequencing was carried out using PBMCs. The origin of this receptor is a woman aged 40 to 50 in good health and CMV-seropositive. The chain recombines TRBV6-1 with TRBJ1-2; TRBD1 agrees at 10 bases. The CDR3 loop reads CASSGGQGPHGYTF. Here the CDR3 DNA reads TGTGCCAGCAGTGGGGGACAGGGGCCCCATGGCTACACCTTC.